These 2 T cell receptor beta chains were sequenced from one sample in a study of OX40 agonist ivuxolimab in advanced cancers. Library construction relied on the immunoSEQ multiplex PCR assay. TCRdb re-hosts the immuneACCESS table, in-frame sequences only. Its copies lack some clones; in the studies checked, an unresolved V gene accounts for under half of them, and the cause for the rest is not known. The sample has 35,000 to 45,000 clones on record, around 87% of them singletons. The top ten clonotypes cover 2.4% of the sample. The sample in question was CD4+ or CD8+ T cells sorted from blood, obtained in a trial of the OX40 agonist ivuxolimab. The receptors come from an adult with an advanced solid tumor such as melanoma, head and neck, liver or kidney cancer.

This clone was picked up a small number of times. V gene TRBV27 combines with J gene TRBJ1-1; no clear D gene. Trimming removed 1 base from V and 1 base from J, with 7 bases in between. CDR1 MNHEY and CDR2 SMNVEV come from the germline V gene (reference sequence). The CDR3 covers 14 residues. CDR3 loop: CASSLYGANTEAFF. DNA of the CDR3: TGTGCCAGCAGTTTATATGGAGCGAACACTGAAGCTTTCTTT.

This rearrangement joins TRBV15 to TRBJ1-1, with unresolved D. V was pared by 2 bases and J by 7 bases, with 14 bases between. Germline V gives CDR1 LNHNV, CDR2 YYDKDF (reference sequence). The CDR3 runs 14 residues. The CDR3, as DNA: TGTGCCACCAGCAGATCCAAGGGTATAAGTGAAGCTTTCTTT. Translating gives CATSRSKGISEAFF. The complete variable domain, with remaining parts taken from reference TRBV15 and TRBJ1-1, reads DAMVIQNPRYQVTQFGKPVTLSCSQTLNHNVMYWYQQKSSQAPKLLFHYYDKDFNNEADTPDNFQSRRPNTSFCFLDIRSPGLGDTAMYLCATSRSKGISEAFFGQGTRLTVV.